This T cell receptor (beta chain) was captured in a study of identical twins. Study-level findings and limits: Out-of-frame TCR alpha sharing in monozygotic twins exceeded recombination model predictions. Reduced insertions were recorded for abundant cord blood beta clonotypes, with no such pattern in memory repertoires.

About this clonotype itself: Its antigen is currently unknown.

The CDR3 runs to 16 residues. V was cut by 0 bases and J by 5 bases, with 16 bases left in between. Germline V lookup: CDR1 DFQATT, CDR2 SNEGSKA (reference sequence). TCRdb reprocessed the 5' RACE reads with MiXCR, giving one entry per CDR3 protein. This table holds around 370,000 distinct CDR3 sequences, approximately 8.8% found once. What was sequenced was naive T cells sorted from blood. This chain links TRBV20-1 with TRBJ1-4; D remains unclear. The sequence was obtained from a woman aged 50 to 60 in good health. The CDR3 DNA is TGCAGTGCTAGAGATCGAAAACGGCCGCTCAATGAAAAACTGTTTTTT. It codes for CSARDRKRPLNEKLFF.